This entry features one T cell receptor (beta chain) sequence. Antigen specificity is unknown. The data originate from a study of graft-versus-host responses after intestinal transplantation. Measured with immunoSEQ multiplex PCR; TCRdb has only the in-frame clones, and not every one. This sample has tens of thousands of clones, with over 85% found just once. Germline values: CDR1 LNHDA, CDR2 SQIVND (reference sequence). The CDR3 totals 19 residues. V lost 5 bases, J lost 0 bases, and 23 bases lay in between. This chain connects TRBV19 to TRBJ1-5, with D possibly matching TRBD1 (5 bases). This receptor was obtained from a human donor who received an intestinal transplant. This material consisted of unstimulated CD4+ T cells sorted from spleen or lymph node cells, taken before intestinal transplant. The CDR3 region has the DNA TGTGCCAGTAGTGACCCGACGAACCGGGACCCGTATAGCAATCAGCCCCAGCATTTT. Its translation is CASSDPTNRDPYSNQPQHF.